The T cell receptor beta chain described here comes from a study of T cell responses to AZD1222 COVID-19 vaccine. Overall study findings and caveats: Repertoires in all cases were sampled only once the peak T cell response had passed. Donors, mostly white British, included more females; clonal diversity was possibly underestimated. Across spike, vaccine-associated CD4 TCRs were found, dominant at 160-218 and 743-854.

As to this clone: Its target is unknown.

Germline V gene data show CDR1 as SGDLS and CDR2 as YYNGEE. Trimming removed 4 bases at V and 0 bases at J, with 16 bases between. The CDR3 length is 16 residues. Libraries were prepared by immunoSEQ multiplex PCR; TCRdb keeps only in-frame clonotypes and omits some of them. The table includes 60,000 to 85,000 clones, about 88% detected once. The TCR sequence derives from an adult who received the MenACWY meningococcal vaccine as a control. The starting material was peripheral blood, obtained 28 days after the second dose of the MenACWY control vaccine. The chain is built from TRBV9 and TRBJ1-2; TRBD1 might be the D (6 bases). The CDR3: CASSIEPRGSNYGYTF. The DNA for the CDR3 is TGTGCCAGCAGCATCGAGCCTAGGGGGTCTAACTATGGCTACACCTTC.